This TCR beta chain was recovered during a study of blood T cell repertoires in COVID-19. Study in general: Material from acute and convalescent COVID-19 was sourced from the United States, Italy and Spain.

The CDR3 spans 12 residues. V dropped 6 bases and J dropped 9; count of bases not matched to a gene: 4. Germline CDR1 reads MNHEY; CDR2 reads SVGAGI. As originally analysed: Amplification of reference gene primers was used by the study to estimate nucleated cell counts. Repertoires were generated with immunoSEQ multiplex PCR, while TCRdb's copy carries only in-frame clones and drops some. The V and J calls and clone size were taken over from that table, and D and trimming were inferred from the DNA. The sample contains approximately 350,000 clones, roughly 90% of which appear only once. The receptor's source is a woman aged 25 to 39 with COVID-19, enrolled during active disease. The source material was peripheral blood. This chain connects TRBV6-5 to TRBJ2-3; 9 nucleotides line up with TRBD2. The CDR3 bases are TGTGCCAGCAGACCAGCGGGGGGCACGCAGTATTTT. It specifies CASRPAGGTQYF.